The rows below give T cell receptor beta chains drawn from one sample of a study of blood T cell repertoires in COVID-19. Clones were sequenced by immunoSEQ multiplex PCR, and TCRdb holds only the in-frame ones, with some missing. The profile covers 95,000 to 150,000 clones, with roughly 83% appearing a single time and roughly 4% taken by the ten largest. Sequenced sample: peripheral blood. These receptors all stem from a woman aged 80 or older with acute or convalescent COVID-19. The conserved cysteine and the conserved F or W are not part of the CDR3 here.

j_gene: TRBJ1-2
v_gene: TRBV14
CDR3aa: ASSQRTSYGYT

j_gene: TRBJ1-2
v_gene: TRBV2
CDR3aa: ASSPERGGYT

j_gene: TRBJ1-5
v_gene: TRBV7-2
CDR3aa: ASSPGGGVSQPQH

j_gene: TRBJ1-2
v_gene: TRBV7-9
CDR3aa: ASSLGTGANYGYT

j_gene: TRBJ1-2
v_gene: TRBV5-1
CDR3aa: ASSFRGQNYGYT

j_gene: TRBJ2-1
v_gene: TRBV4-1
CDR3aa: ASSQEGRLGYNEQF

j_gene: TRBJ2-7
v_gene: TRBV29-1
CDR3aa: SVEDEGQGARSYEQY

j_gene: TRBJ1-5
v_gene: TRBV7-2
CDR3aa: ASSPSSNQPQH

j_gene: TRBJ1-6
v_gene: TRBV6-2/TRBV6-3
CDR3aa: ASSPSISPLH

j_gene: TRBJ2-3
v_gene: TRBV4-3
CDR3aa: ASSQDPRGLADTQY

j_gene: TRBJ1-1
v_gene: TRBV5-1
CDR3aa: ASSLVPDRKTEAF

j_gene: TRBJ1-2
v_gene: TRBV7-9
CDR3aa: ASGGQTTNYGYT

j_gene: TRBJ2-2
v_gene: TRBV3-1/TRBV3-2
CDR3aa: ASSQARYQELF

j_gene: TRBJ2-1
v_gene: TRBV7-2
CDR3aa: ASSLEGSGGKEF

j_gene: TRBJ1-5
v_gene: TRBV28
CDR3aa: ASRGTGGHNQPQH

j_gene: TRBJ2-2
v_gene: TRBV5-4
CDR3aa: ASSLGQGNSGELF

j_gene: TRBJ2-1
v_gene: TRBV20-1
CDR3aa: SASVSGGDNEQF

j_gene: TRBJ1-2
v_gene: TRBV2
CDR3aa: ASSETGNYGYT

j_gene: TRBJ2-1
v_gene: TRBV7-9
CDR3aa: ASSLALAGAAHNEQF

j_gene: TRBJ2-2
v_gene: TRBV19
CDR3aa: ASSLQIPNTGELF

j_gene: TRBJ2-2
v_gene: TRBV11-3
CDR3aa: ASSKGQGDTGELF

j_gene: TRBJ2-7
v_gene: TRBV21-1
CDR3aa: APWTGAYEQY

j_gene: TRBJ2-7
v_gene: TRBV4-2
CDR3aa: ASSQGGLEVSIYEQY

j_gene: TRBJ1-1
v_gene: TRBV5-1
CDR3aa: ASSFQGRGTEAF

j_gene: TRBJ1-5
v_gene: TRBV5-8
CDR3aa: ASSPGHPGQPQH

j_gene: TRBJ2-6
v_gene: TRBV2
CDR3aa: ASSGGLAGAGANVLT

j_gene: TRBJ1-2
v_gene: TRBV12-3/TRBV12-4
CDR3aa: ASSPSGVYGYT

j_gene: TRBJ2-5
v_gene: TRBV30
CDR3aa: AWRSIAGLGTQY

j_gene: TRBJ1-3
v_gene: TRBV2
CDR3aa: ASSVDGGSGNTIY

j_gene: TRBJ2-2
v_gene: TRBV4-2
CDR3aa: ASSRGTSGSDTGELF

j_gene: TRBJ2-4
v_gene: TRBV6-6
CDR3aa: ASSSSGGGGKNIQY

j_gene: TRBJ2-4
v_gene: TRBV29-1
CDR3aa: SVEAGIQY

j_gene: TRBJ1-5
v_gene: TRBV28
CDR3aa: ASSPPRGGNQPQH

j_gene: TRBJ1-1
v_gene: TRBV7-2
CDR3aa: ASSLSARVEAF

j_gene: TRBJ1-1
v_gene: TRBV10-3
CDR3aa: AISESGVGATEAF

j_gene: TRBJ2-1
v_gene: TRBV5-1
CDR3aa: ASSSSRGGATNEQF

j_gene: TRBJ1-1
v_gene: TRBV10-1
CDR3aa: ASSESLGTEAF

j_gene: TRBJ1-2
v_gene: TRBV7-9
CDR3aa: ASSPGRGNGYT

j_gene: TRBJ1-2
v_gene: TRBV12-3/TRBV12-4
CDR3aa: ASSLDSNYGYT

j_gene: TRBJ1-6
v_gene: TRBV7-2
CDR3aa: ASSFQQGRNSPLH

j_gene: TRBJ1-1
v_gene: TRBV7-2
CDR3aa: ASSFYRVNTEAF

j_gene: TRBJ2-7
v_gene: TRBV24-1
CDR3aa: ATRDRSSYEQY

j_gene: TRBJ1-2
v_gene: TRBV9
CDR3aa: ASSAIYGYT

j_gene: TRBJ2-2
v_gene: TRBV6-2/TRBV6-3
CDR3aa: ASSRGGGNTGELF

j_gene: TRBJ1-1
v_gene: TRBV28
CDR3aa: ASSLKIRGEAEAF

j_gene: TRBJ1-2
v_gene: TRBV29-1
CDR3aa: SVLGRTGAYGYT

j_gene: TRBJ1-3
v_gene: TRBV5-5
CDR3aa: ASRGGVSGNTIY

j_gene: TRBJ1-6
v_gene: TRBV10-2
CDR3aa: ASSQDRGYSPLH